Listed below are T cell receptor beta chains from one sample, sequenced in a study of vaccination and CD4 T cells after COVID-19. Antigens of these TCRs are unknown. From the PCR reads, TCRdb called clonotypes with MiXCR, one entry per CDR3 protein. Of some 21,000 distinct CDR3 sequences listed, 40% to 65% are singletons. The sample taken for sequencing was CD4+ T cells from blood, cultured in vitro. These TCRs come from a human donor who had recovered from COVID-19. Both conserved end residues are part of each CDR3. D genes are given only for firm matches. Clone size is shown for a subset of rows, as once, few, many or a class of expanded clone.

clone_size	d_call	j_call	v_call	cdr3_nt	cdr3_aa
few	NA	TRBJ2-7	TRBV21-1	TGTGCCAGCAGCATAGCCCCGGAGGGCCACTACGAGCAGTACTTC	CASSIAPEGHYEQYF
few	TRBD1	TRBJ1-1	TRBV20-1	TGCAGTGCTAGAAATACCGGGACAGGGAACACTGAAGCTTTCTTT	CSARNTGTGNTEAFF
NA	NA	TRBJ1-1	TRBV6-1	TGTGCCAGCTATAAATTGACAGGCACTGAAGCTTTCTTT	CASYKLTGTEAFF
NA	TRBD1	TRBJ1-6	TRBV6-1	TGTGCCAGCAGTATTGACAGGGGGCGGAATTCACCCCTCCACTTT	CASSIDRGRNSPLHF
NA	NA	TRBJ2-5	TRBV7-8	TGTGCCAGCAGCGGCCGTAGGTTCCTACAAGAGACCCAGTACTTC	CASSGRRFLQETQYF
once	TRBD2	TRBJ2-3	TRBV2	TGTGCCAGCATTACGGGGGGAACTAAAGATACGCAGTATTTT	CASITGGTKDTQYF
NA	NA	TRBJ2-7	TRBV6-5	TGTGCCAGCAGTTACATCTGGAACTTAGGCGAGCAGTACTTC	CASSYIWNLGEQYF
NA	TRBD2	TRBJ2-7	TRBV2	TGTGCCAGCGCGTGGGGGACTAGCGGGAGGGCCGGGTACGAGCAGTACTTC	CASAWGTSGRAGYEQYF
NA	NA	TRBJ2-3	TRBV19	TGTGCCAGTAGTATAGTTCCGGGAGCCCGAAGCACAGATACGCAGTATTTT	CASSIVPGARSTDTQYF
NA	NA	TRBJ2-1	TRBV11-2	TGTGCCAGCAGCCCCATACGGGAGAGGTCCTACAATGAGCAGTTCTTC	CASSPIRERSYNEQFF
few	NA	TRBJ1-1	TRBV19	TGTGCCACCGAGGGTTGGGGGAACACTGAAGCTTTCTTT	CATEGWGNTEAFF
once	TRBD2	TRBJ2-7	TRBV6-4	TGTGCCAGCAGTGAAGCGAGGACTAGCGGGAAGCCACAATCCTACGAGCAGTACTTC	CASSEARTSGKPQSYEQYF
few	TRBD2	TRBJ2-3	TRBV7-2	TGTGCCAGCAGCCCTTGGACTAGCGGCACAGATACGCAGTATTTT	CASSPWTSGTDTQYF
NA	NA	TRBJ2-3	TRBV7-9	TGTGCCAGCAGCCCTAGCGGCACAGATACGCAGTATTTT	CASSPSGTDTQYF
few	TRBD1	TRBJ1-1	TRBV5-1	TGCGCCAGCAGCGAGAGGACAGGGGGGACTGAAGCTTTCTTT	CASSERTGGTEAFF
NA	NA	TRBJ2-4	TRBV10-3	TGTGCCATCAGCGGGAGCACGAACATTCAGTACTTC	CAISGSTNIQYF
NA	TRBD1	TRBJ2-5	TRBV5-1	TGCGCCAGCAGCCCTAGTAGGGACAGACGAGAGACCCAGTACTTC	CASSPSRDRRETQYF
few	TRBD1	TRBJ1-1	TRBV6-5	TGTGCCAGCAGTTACACGGACAGGGGGACTGAAGCTTTCTTT	CASSYTDRGTEAFF
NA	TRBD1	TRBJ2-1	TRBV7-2	TGTGCCAGCAGCTTAAGGGACAGGTATCGGGATTTGACCTACAATGAGCAGTTCTTC	CASSLRDRYRDLTYNEQFF
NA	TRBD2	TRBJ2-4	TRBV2	TGTGCCAGCAGGTCGACTAGCGGGGGGGCTTACATTCAGTACTTC	CASRSTSGGAYIQYF
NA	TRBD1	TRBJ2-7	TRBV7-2	TGTGCCAGCACCGTTGACAGGGATCGTTACGAGCAGTACTTC	CASTVDRDRYEQYF
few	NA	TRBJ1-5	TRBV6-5	TGTGCCAGCAGTTACGCCGGTAGCAATCAGCCCCAGCATTTT	CASSYAGSNQPQHF
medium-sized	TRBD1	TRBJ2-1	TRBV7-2	TGTGCCAGCAGCGGTCGGACAGGGGGAGACTACAATGAGCAGTTCTTC	CASSGRTGGDYNEQFF
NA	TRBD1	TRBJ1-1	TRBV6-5	TGTGCCAGCAGTTACGGGGACAGGTTTAACACTGAAGCTTTCTTT	CASSYGDRFNTEAFF
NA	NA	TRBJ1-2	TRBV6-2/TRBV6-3	TGTGCCAGCAGTTACCCCACCCGGGACTACGTGAGCTACACCTTC	CASSYPTRDYVSYTF
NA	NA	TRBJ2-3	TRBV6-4	TGTGCCAGCAGTGACCGGGCTAGAAGCACAGATACGCAGTATTTT	CASSDRARSTDTQYF
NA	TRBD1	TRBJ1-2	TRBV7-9	TGTGCCAGCAGCCGGGACAGGGGGGCTACAGGCTACACCTTC	CASSRDRGATGYTF
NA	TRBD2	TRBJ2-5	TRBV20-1	TGCAGTGCTAGCCTTCTAGCGGGGGCCCTCCAAGAGACCCAGTACTTC	CSASLLAGALQETQYF
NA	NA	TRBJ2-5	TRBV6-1	TGTGCCAGCAGTGGAGGCAGGTACCAAGAGACCCAGTACTTC	CASSGGRYQETQYF
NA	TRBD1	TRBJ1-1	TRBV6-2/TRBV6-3	TGTGCCAGCAGCTTCAGGGGGCTAGGGAACACTGAAGCTTTCTTT	CASSFRGLGNTEAFF
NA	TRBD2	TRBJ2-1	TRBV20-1	TGCAGTGCTCGACTAGCGAAACCCTACAATGAGCAGTTCTTC	CSARLAKPYNEQFF
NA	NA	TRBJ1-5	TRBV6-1	TGTGCCAGCAGTGACCGCAGCTATCAGCCCCAGCATTTT	CASSDRSYQPQHF
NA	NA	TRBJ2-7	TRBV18	TGTGCCAGCTCACCAACGGGAGCGGATGGCGAGCAGTACTTC	CASSPTGADGEQYF
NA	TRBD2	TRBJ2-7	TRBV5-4	TGTGCCAGCAGCTTGCTAGCGGGATACGAGCAGTACTTC	CASSLLAGYEQYF
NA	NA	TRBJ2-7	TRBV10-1	TGCGCCAGCTTGCGGGGAAGGGTTAGTCGTCGGGAGCAGTACTTC	CASLRGRVSRREQYF
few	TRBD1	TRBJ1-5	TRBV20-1	TGCAGTGCTAGAGCCCAGGGGGCCCAGCCCCAGCATTTT	CSARAQGAQPQHF
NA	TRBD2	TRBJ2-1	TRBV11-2	TGTGCCAGCAGCTTAATGGGACTAGCGGGGGTAGGCGAGCAGTTCTTC	CASSLMGLAGVGEQFF
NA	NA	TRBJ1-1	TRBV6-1	TGTGCCAGCAGGTTCGAGGGGACTGAAGCTTTCTTT	CASRFEGTEAFF
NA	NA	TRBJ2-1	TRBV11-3	TGTGCCAGCAGCCACAGGCAGAGCTCCTACAATGAGCAGTTCTTC	CASSHRQSSYNEQFF
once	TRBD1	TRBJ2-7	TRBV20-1	TGCAGTGCTAGGGGACAGGGGGCATACGAGCAGTACTTC	CSARGQGAYEQYF
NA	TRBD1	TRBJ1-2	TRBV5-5	TGTGCCAGCAGTTCGCTTCCGGACAGGGAAGGGGGAGGCTACACCTTC	CASSSLPDREGGGYTF
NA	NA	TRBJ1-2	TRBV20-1	TGCAGTGCTTCGCAACAGGGAGCTAACTATGGCTACACCTTC	CSASQQGANYGYTF